The 13 T cell receptor beta chains below all came from one sample that was sequenced in a study of blood T cells in healthy people across ages. The second PCR ran about 6 to 11 cycles with a sample-barcoded 5' primer and J-beta primers. TCRdb independently ran MiXCR on the 5' RACE reads; one entry per CDR3 protein. The sample consists of approximately 780,000 distinct CDR3 sequences, approximately 24% of them appearing once. The same data also contributed to another study, on T cells of mothers and their children.

Sequencing was done on a sample of blood. The receptors stem from a boy under 18 in good health.

J is TRBJ2-3 and V is TRBV10-3, with 8 nucleotides matching TRBD1. Per germline, CDR1 ENHRY and CDR2 SYGVKD. With V trimmed by 6 bases and J by 4 bases, 6 bases remained unmatched. The CDR3 has 14 residues. Written as DNA, the CDR3 is TGTGCCATCAGAGGACAGGGTCTTTCAGATACGCAGTATTTT. Amino acid sequence: CAIRGQGLSDTQYF.

This rearrangement joins TRBV12-3 or TRBV12-4 to TRBJ1-1; TRBD1 might be the D (5 bases). Trimming took off 4 bases at V and 4 bases at J, with 10 bases between the two ends. This CDR3 is built from 13 residues. CDR3 loop: CASSYNGGTEAFF. The CDR3 region has the DNA TGTGCCAGCAGTTATAACGGGGGCACTGAAGCTTTCTTT.

The chain carries TRBV20-1 and TRBJ1-4; no firm D call. Germline CDR1 and CDR2: DFQATT and SNEGSKA (reference sequence). V lost 3 bases and J 6 bases, leaving 8 bases between the germline ends. CDR3 length: 12 amino acids. CDR3 nucleotide sequence: TGCAGTGCTAGCGAGGCAGATGAAAAACTGTTTTTT. Protein: CSASEADEKLFF.

This clonotype came up a few times. The chain recombines TRBV27 with TRBJ1-5; D gene uncertain. This CDR3 contains 14 residues. The germline V gene has CDR1 MNHEY and CDR2 SMNVEV (reference sequence). V shed 0 bases and J shed 3 bases, with 6 bases lying between them. The CDR3 protein is CASSLSPTNQPQHF. CDR3 bases: TGTGCCAGCAGTTTATCTCCAACCAATCAGCCCCAGCATTTT.

The chain is built from TRBV7-2 and TRBJ2-4; D is unclear. In germline, CDR1 is SGHTA, CDR2 FQGNSA. V was shortened by 0 bases and J by 5 bases, with 14 bases between the two germline ends. The CDR3 loop spans 16 amino acids. Written as DNA, the CDR3 is TGTGCCAGCAGCTTAGCGCCACCAGGCCGGGAAAACATTCAGTACTTC. Protein sequence: CASSLAPPGRENIQYF.

This rearrangement joins TRBV2 to TRBJ2-7; D remains ambiguous. V shed 2 bases and J shed 3 bases, with 11 bases lying between them. CDR1 is SNHLY, CDR2 FYNNEI, per germline. The CDR3 is 14 amino acids. CDR3 residues: CASSESPTLYEQYF. The CDR3 DNA is TGTGCCAGCAGTGAAAGTCCTACCCTCTACGAGCAGTACTTC.

This sequence joins TRBV6-5 and TRBJ2-5, with a tentative D call TRBD1 (6 bases). Per the germline V gene, CDR1 is MNHEY and CDR2 is SVGAGI. The V end lost 2 bases, the J end lost 1 base, and 11 bases lay between the germline ends. This CDR3 has 15 residues. The CDR3 bases are TGTGCCAGCAGTTACCCAGGGGAGTCCCAAGAGACCCAGTACTTC. As protein: CASSYPGESQETQYF.

The rearrangement joins TRBV15 to TRBJ2-1; 7 nucleotides line up with TRBD2. Germline assignment: CDR1 LNHNV and CDR2 YYDKDF (reference sequence). V shed 3 bases and J 5 bases; nucleotides not matched to a gene: 10. The CDR3 loop spans 16 amino acids. The CDR3 nucleotides read TGTGCCACCAGCAGGGTCCTCAGCGGGGAGAACAATGAGCAGTTCTTC. Amino acids: CATSRVLSGENNEQFF.

The chain combines TRBV20-1 with TRBJ1-4; TRBD1 aligns across 7 bases. Germline trimming cut 6 bases from V and 10 bases from J; bases unmatched to any gene: 14. This CDR3 contains 14 residues. The V gene's germline CDR1 is DFQATT and CDR2 SNEGSKA (reference sequence). Here the CDR3 DNA reads TGCAGTGCGCAAAATGGACAGGACTGGGTAAAACTGTTTTTT. Amino acids: CSAQNGQDWVKLFF.

The chain couples TRBV30 to TRBJ1-4, with D perhaps TRBD1 (5 bases). Germline V gene data show CDR1 as GTSNPN and CDR2 as SVGIG (reference sequence). The CDR3 consists of 14 residues. The V and J ends lost 0 bases and 8 bases respectively, with 13 bases between them. Here the CDR3 reads CAWSVPEGYEKLFF. CDR3 DNA sequence: TGTGCCTGGAGTGTACCGGAGGGGTACGAAAAACTGTTTTTT. The full variable domain, completed using reference TRBV30 and TRBJ1-4, is SQTIHQWPATLVQPVGSPLSLECTVEGTSNPNLYWYRQAAGRGLQLLFYSVGIGQISSEVPQNLSASRPQDRQFILSSKKLLLSDSGFYLCAWSVPEGYEKLFFGSGTQLSVL.

This chain links TRBV15 with TRBJ1-4; unclear D gene. Trimming shortened V by 5 bases and J by 4 bases, and 14 bases separated the two germline ends. CDR3 length equals 15 residues. Germline CDR1 reads LNHNV; CDR2 reads YYDKDF (reference sequence). CDR3: CATSGTRTDNEKLFF. The DNA of the CDR3 is TGTGCCACCAGCGGAACGAGGACGGATAATGAAAAACTGTTTTTT.

This clonotype showed up many times. This sequence joins TRBV10-3 and TRBJ1-3; D unclear. Germline V gene lookup returns CDR1 ENHRY and CDR2 SYGVKD. The V and J ends lost 0 bases and 0 bases respectively, with 6 bases between them. The CDR3 is 15 residues long. As DNA, the CDR3 is TGTGCCATCAGTGAGTCCAGGAGCTCTGGAAACACCATATATTTT. Its translation: CAISESRSSGNTIYF.

The chain links TRBV20-1 to TRBJ2-7, with 9 bases lining up with TRBD2. The CDR3 spans 15 residues. V gave up 3 bases and J gave up 0 bases; unmatched junction bases: 6. CDR1 is DFQATT and CDR2 is SNEGSKA in the germline V gene (reference sequence). The CDR3 here is CSARLPGLASYEQYF. In DNA form, the CDR3 reads TGCAGTGCTAGGCTTCCGGGACTAGCCTCCTACGAGCAGTACTTC.